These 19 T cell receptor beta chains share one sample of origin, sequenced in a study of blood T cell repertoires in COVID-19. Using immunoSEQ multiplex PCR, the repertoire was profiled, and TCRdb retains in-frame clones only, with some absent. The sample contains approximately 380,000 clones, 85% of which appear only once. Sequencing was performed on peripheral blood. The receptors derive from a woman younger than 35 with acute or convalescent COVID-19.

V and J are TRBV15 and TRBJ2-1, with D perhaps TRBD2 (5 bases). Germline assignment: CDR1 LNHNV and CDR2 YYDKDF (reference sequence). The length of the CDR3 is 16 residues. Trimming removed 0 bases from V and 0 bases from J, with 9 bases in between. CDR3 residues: CATSRDMGSSYNEQFF. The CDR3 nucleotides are TGTGCCACCAGCAGAGATATGGGGAGCTCCTACAATGAGCAGTTCTTC.

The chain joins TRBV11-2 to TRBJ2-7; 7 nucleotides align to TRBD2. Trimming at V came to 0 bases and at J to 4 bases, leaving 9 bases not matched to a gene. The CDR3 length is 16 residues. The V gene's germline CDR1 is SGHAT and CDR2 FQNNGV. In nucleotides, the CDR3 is TGTGCCAGCAGCTTAGAGGCACTAGCGAATAATTACGAGCAGTACTTC. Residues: CASSLEALANNYEQYF.

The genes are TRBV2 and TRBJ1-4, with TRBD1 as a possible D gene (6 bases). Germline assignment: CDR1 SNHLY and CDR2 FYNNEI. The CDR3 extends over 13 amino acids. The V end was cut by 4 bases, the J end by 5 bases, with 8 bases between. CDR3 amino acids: CASSVQGNEKLFF. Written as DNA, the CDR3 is TGTGCCAGCAGTGTACAGGGAAATGAAAAACTGTTTTTT.

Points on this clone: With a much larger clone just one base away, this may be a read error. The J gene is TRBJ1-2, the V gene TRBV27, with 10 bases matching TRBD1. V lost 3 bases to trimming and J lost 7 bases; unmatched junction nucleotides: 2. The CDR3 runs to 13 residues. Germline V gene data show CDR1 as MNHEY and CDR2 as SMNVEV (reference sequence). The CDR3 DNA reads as TGTGCCAGCAGTTTGGGACAGGGGTTTGGCTACACCTTC. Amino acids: CASSLGQGFGYTF.

The DNA for the CDR3 is TGTGCCCGTCGTGGCAGTTCAACTGAAGCTTTCTTT. As protein: CARRGSSTEAFF. This chain links TRBV30 with TRBJ1-1, with unresolved D. The V end lost 8 bases, the J end lost 5 bases, and 15 bases lay between the germline ends. Germline-derived CDR1 and CDR2 are GTSNPN and SVGIG (reference sequence). The CDR3 totals 12 residues.

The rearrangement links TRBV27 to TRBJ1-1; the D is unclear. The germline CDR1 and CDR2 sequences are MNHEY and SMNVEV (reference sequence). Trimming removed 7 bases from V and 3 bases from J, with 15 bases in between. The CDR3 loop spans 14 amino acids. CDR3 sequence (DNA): TGTGCCAGCAAATCGGGCCAGGAGGACACTGAAGCTTTCTTT. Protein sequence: CASKSGQEDTEAFF.

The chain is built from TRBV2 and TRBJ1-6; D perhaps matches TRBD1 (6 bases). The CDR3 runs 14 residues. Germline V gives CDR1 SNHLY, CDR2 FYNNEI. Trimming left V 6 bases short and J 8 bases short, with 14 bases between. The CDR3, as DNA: TGTGCCAGCAGGGGCGTAAGGGGGTATTCACCCCTCCACTTT. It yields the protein CASRGVRGYSPLHF.

The CDR3 spells CASTSTGGVGSGNTIYF. In nucleotides, the CDR3 is TGTGCCAGCACCTCAACGGGGGGAGTCGGCTCTGGAAACACCATATATTTT. The V and J genes are TRBV4-2 and TRBJ1-3, with D possibly TRBD1 on 5 matching bases. There are 17 residues in the CDR3. The V gene's germline CDR1 is LGHNA and CDR2 YNFKEQ. Trimming took off 7 bases at V and 0 bases at J, with 19 bases between the two ends.

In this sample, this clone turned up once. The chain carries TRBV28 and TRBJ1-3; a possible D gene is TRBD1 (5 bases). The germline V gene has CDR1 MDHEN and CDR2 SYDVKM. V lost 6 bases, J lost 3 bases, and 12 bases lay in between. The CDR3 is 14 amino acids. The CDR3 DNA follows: TGTGCCAGCAGGGGGGGGAAAGGTGGAAACACCATATATTTT. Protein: CASRGGKGGNTIYF.

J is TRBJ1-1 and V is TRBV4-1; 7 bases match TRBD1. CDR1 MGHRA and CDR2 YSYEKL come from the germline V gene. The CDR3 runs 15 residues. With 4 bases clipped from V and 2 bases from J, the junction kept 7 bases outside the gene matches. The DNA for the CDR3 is TGCGCCAGCAGCCCCTGGACAGGAGGAAACACTGAAGCTTTCTTT. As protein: CASSPWTGGNTEAFF.

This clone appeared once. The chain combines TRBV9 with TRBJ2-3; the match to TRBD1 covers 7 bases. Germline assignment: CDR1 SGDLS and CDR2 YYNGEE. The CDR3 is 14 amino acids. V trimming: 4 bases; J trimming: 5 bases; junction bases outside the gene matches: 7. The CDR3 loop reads CASSTYDRVDTQYF. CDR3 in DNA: TGTGCCAGCAGCACCTATGACAGGGTAGATACGCAGTATTTT. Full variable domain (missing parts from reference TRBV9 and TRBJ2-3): DSGVTQTPKHLITATGQRVTLRCSPRSGDLSVYWYQQSLDQGLQFLIQYYNGEERAKGNILERFSAQQFPDLHSELNLSSLELGDSALYFCASSTYDRVDTQYFGPGTRLTVL.

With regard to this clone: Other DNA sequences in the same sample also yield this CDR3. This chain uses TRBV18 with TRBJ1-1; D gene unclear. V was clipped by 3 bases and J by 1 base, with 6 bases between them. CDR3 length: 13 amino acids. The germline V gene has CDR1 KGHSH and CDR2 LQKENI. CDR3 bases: TGTGCCAGCTCACCCGACAAGAACACTGAAGCTTTCTTT. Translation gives CASSPDKNTEAFF.

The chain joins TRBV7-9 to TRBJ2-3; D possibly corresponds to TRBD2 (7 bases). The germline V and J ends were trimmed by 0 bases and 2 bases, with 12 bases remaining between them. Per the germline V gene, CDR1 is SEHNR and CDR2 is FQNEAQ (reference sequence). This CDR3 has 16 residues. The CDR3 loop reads CASSLARGPPTDTQYF. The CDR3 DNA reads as TGTGCCAGCAGCTTAGCGCGGGGGCCCCCCACAGATACGCAGTATTTT. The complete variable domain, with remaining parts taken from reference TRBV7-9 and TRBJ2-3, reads DTGVSQNPRHKITKRGQNVTFRCDPISEHNRLYWYRQTLGQGPEFLTYFQNEAQLEKSRLLSDRFSAERPKGSFSTLEIQRTEQGDSAMYLCASSLARGPPTDTQYFGPGTRLTVL.

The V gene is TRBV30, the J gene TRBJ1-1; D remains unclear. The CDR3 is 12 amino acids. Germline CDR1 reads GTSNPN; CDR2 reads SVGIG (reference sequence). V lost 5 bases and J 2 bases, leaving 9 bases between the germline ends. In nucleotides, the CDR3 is TGTGCCTGGTCCTTGACTAACACTGAAGCTTTCTTT. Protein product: CAWSLTNTEAFF.

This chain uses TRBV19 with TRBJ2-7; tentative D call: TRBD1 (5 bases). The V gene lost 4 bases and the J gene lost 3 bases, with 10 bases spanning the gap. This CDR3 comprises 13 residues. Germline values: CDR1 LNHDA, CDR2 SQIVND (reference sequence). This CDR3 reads CASSTRQFYEQYF. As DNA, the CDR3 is TGTGCCAGTAGTACTCGACAGTTCTACGAGCAGTACTTC.

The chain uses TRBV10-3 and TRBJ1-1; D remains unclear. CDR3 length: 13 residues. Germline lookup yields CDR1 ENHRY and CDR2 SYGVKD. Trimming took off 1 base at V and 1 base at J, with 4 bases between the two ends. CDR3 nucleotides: TGTGCCATCAGTGAGTACGGGAACACTGAAGCTTTCTTT. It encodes CAISEYGNTEAFF.

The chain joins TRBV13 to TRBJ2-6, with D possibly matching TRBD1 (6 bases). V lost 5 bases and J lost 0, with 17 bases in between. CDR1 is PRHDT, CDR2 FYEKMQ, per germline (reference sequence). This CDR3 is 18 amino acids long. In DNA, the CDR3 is TGTGCCAGCAGCCTCACCTCGGGACATCTCTCTGGGGCCAACGTCCTGACTTTC. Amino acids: CASSLTSGHLSGANVLTF.

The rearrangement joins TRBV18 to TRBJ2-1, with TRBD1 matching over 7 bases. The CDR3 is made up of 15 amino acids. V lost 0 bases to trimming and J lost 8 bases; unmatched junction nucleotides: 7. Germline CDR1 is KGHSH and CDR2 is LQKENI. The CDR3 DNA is TGTGCCAGCTCACCACCGGGACAGCCGGGATATGAGCAGTTCTTC. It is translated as CASSPPGQPGYEQFF.

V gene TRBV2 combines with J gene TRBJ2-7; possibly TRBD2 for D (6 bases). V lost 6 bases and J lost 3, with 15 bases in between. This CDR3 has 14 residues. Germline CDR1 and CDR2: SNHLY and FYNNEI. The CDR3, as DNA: TGTGCCAGCAGAGTCCGGGACTTAAGCTACGAGCAGTACTTC. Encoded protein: CASRVRDLSYEQYF.